The T cell receptor (beta chain) described here comes from a study of Ad26.COV2.S vaccination and SARS-CoV-2 variants. Turning to the study itself: By the intramuscular route, Ad26.COV2.S was given once, or twice 56 days apart.

The repertoire was sequenced with immunoSEQ multiplex PCR; TCRdb's copy has only in-frame clones and lacks some. The sample includes about 390,000 clones, around 85% of them seen just once. As for treatment: some 19 received Ad26.COV2.S at low or high dose, single or two shots; 5 received placebo; per-sample allocation not given. Day 63 following the first vaccine or placebo injection was when the samples were taken. The CDR3 length is 14 residues. Germline V gene data show CDR1 as MGHRA and CDR2 as YSYEKL. Trimming cost V 3 bases and J 4 bases, with 13 bases left between them. This sample comprised peripheral blood, obtained in a trial of Ad26.COV2.S vaccine versus placebo. This chain links TRBV4-1 with TRBJ2-7; maybe TRBD1 (6 bases). The receptor comes from a person aged 18-65 years who received the Ad26.COV2.S COVID-19 vaccine or a placebo. The CDR3 DNA sequence: TGCGCCAGCAGCCAGCATTTACAGGGATACGAGCAGTACTTC. Translated, it gives CASSQHLQGYEQYF.